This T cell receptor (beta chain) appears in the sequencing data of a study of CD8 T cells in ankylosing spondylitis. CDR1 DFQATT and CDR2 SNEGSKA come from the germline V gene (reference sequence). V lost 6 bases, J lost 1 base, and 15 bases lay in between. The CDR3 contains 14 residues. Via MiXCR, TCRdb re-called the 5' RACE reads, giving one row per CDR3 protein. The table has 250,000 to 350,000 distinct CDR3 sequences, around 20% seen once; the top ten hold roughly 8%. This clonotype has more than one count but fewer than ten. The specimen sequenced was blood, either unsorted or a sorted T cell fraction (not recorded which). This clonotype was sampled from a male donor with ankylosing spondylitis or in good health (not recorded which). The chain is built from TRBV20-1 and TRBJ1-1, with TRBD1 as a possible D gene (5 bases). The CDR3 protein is CSAGGGNRNTEAFF. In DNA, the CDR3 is TGCAGTGCCGGGGGGGGGAACAGGAACACTGAAGCTTTCTTT.